What follows describes a single TCR beta chain. Germline V lookup: CDR1 SGHNT, CDR2 YYREEE (reference sequence). The ends were cut back, 2 bases at V and 1 base at J, with 13 bases in the middle. CDR3 length: 15 residues. This entry belongs to a study of shared clonotypes between healthy human individuals. Sequencing used immunoSEQ multiplex PCR; TCRdb keeps in-frame clones, though not all of them. This sample carries roughly 1,800,000 clones, 85% to 95% of them seen once, and the ten largest clones take 1.2%. Terminally differentiated effector memory CD45RA+ cells were left out of the naive CD8 fraction, which was CD45RO-negative and positively selected for CCR7.

This receptor was taken from a man aged 18 to 30 in good health. Specimen: naive CD8+ T cells sorted from blood. The chain is built from TRBV5-4 and TRBJ2-7; tentative D call: TRBD2 (5 bases). The CDR3 DNA reads as TGTGCCAGCAGCTTCTTTGGAGCGGTTTCCTACGAGCAGTACTTC. Its protein is CASSFFGAVSYEQYF.